This is a list of T cell receptor beta chains from one sample in a study of blood T cell repertoires in COVID-19. The method was immunoSEQ multiplex PCR; TCRdb's version includes in-frame clones alone and lacks a portion of them. The profile shows 180,000 or so clones, around nine tenths of them singletons. The sample consisted of peripheral blood. The receptors here all came from a man younger than 30 with active or convalescent COVID-19. The CDR3 runs from the conserved cysteine through the conserved F or W. The D gene is left open where the match is weak. Clone size is given for some rows only: seen once, a few or many times, or a class if the clone is expanded.

TGTGCTAGTGGTAAGGGACAGATTAATGAAAAACTGTTTTTT	CASGKGQINEKLFF	TRBJ1-4	NA	TRBV12-5	TRBD1
TGTGCCAGCAGCCAGGGCGACAATCAGCCCCAGCATTTT	CASSQGDNQPQHF	TRBJ1-5	NA	TRBV3-1/TRBV3-2	NA
TGTGCCAGCAGTGGGGCGGGACGGAACACCGGGGAGCTGTTTTTT	CASSGAGRNTGELFF	TRBJ2-2	once	TRBV2	NA
TGTGCCAGCAGCTTAGGGACAGGAATCACCGGGGAGCTGTTTTTT	CASSLGTGITGELFF	TRBJ2-2	NA	TRBV7-9	TRBD1
TGCAGCGTTGCGATCTCAGGGTCTGGCAATCAGCCCCAGCATTTT	CSVAISGSGNQPQHF	TRBJ1-5	once	TRBV29-1	NA
TGTGCCAGCAGCCACGCCGGGACAGGTGGCAATTCACCCCTCCACTTT	CASSHAGTGGNSPLHF	TRBJ1-6	NA	TRBV7-9	TRBD1
TGTGCCAACCCTTCGCGGGCGGACGATCAGCCCCAGCATTTT	CANPSRADDQPQHF	TRBJ1-5	NA	TRBV5-6	NA
TGTGCCAGCAGCTCAAGGGGTATGGACACTGAAGCTTTCTTT	CASSSRGMDTEAFF	TRBJ1-1	once	TRBV5-4	NA
TGTGCCAGCAGCTTATACGGCGGGAGTAACACCGGGGAGCTGTTTTTT	CASSLYGGSNTGELFF	TRBJ2-2	NA	TRBV7-2	TRBD2
TGTGCCAGCAGCTTAGGACAGGGGAGGGCTTTCTTT	CASSLGQGRAFF	TRBJ1-1	NA	TRBV7-9	TRBD1
TGTGCCAGCAGTGTAAGCCAACAGATCTACGAGCAGTACTTC	CASSVSQQIYEQYF	TRBJ2-7	NA	TRBV2	NA
TGTGCCAGCAGTCAGCGCCGGGAAAAACTGTTTTTT	CASSQRREKLFF	TRBJ1-4	NA	TRBV6-2/TRBV6-3	NA
TGTGCCAGCAGCCCCCTGGGCTTTATGGATGAGCAGTTCTTC	CASSPLGFMDEQFF	TRBJ2-1	once	TRBV9	NA
TGTGCCACCAGCAGAGGGGTAGCGGTCAACACCGGGGAGCTGTTTTTT	CATSRGVAVNTGELFF	TRBJ2-2	NA	TRBV15	NA
TGTGCCAGCAGCCAAGGAGGGCGTCAGAATAATTCACCCCTCCACTTT	CASSQGGRQNNSPLHF	TRBJ1-6	NA	TRBV14	NA
TGTGCCAGCAGAATAGACAGGGACCCAACTGAAGCTTTCTTT	CASRIDRDPTEAFF	TRBJ1-1	NA	TRBV6-5	TRBD1
TGTGCCAGCAGCCGGGACACATTCACCGGGGAGCTGTTTTTT	CASSRDTFTGELFF	TRBJ2-2	NA	TRBV11-2	NA
TGTGCCTGGAGAGGGACAGCGGAACGTATCGGCTACACCTTC	CAWRGTAERIGYTF	TRBJ1-2	NA	TRBV30	TRBD1
TGTGCCAGCAGCTTCGCCGGGACAGGGATGGGCTATGGCTACACCTTC	CASSFAGTGMGYGYTF	TRBJ1-2	NA	TRBV7-9	TRBD1
TGTGCCAGCAGCCCCGTAGCGGGAGGGCCTGTGGATGAGCAGTTCTTC	CASSPVAGGPVDEQFF	TRBJ2-1	NA	TRBV4-2	TRBD2
TGTGCCAGTAGTTCCCCGACCGGGACAGTCAATCAGCCCCAGCATTTT	CASSSPTGTVNQPQHF	TRBJ1-5	NA	TRBV19	TRBD1
TGTGCCAGCAGCTATACGCCACCGGGAGTATGGGATACGCAGTATTTT	CASSYTPPGVWDTQYF	TRBJ2-3	NA	TRBV3-1/TRBV3-2	NA
TGTGCCAGCAGCTTAAGTCCCGGACACCCCTCGTCTCTGGACACCATATATTTT	CASSLSPGHPSSLDTIYF	TRBJ1-3	NA	TRBV11-2	NA
TGCAGCGTTGAAGTGGGGGGTGGCACTGAAGCTTTCTTT	CSVEVGGGTEAFF	TRBJ1-1	NA	TRBV29-1	NA
TGTGCCAGCAGCCCCAAGGGGGACCGACGAGAGACCCAGTACTTC	CASSPKGDRRETQYF	TRBJ2-5	NA	TRBV14	NA
TGCGCCAGCAGCCAAGGACAGGGTGCTACCTACGAGCAGTACTTC	CASSQGQGATYEQYF	TRBJ2-7	once	TRBV4-1	TRBD1
TGTGCCAGTAACACCCCGGGACAGGATTACACCGGGGAGCTGTTTTTT	CASNTPGQDYTGELFF	TRBJ2-2	NA	TRBV19	TRBD1
TGTGCCAGCAGCCAAGCAGGGACACACTACGAGCAGTACTTC	CASSQAGTHYEQYF	TRBJ2-7	few	TRBV3-1/TRBV3-2	NA
TGTGCCACCAGTGATTGGACTAGAAACACCGGGGAGCTGTTTTTT	CATSDWTRNTGELFF	TRBJ2-2	NA	TRBV24-1	TRBD2
TGTGCCAGCAGTGAAGCGGTTTGGGCTAGCGGGAGGTTAGGTGACTACAATGAGCAGTTCTTC	CASSEAVWASGRLGDYNEQFF	TRBJ2-1	NA	TRBV2	TRBD2
TGTGCCAGCAGCGTAACTTTAACCGGGGAGCTGTTTTTT	CASSVTLTGELFF	TRBJ2-2	NA	TRBV9	NA
TGTGCCAGCAGTTACAACAGATTTTCGGATGGCTACACCTTC	CASSYNRFSDGYTF	TRBJ1-2	NA	TRBV6-5	NA
TGTGCCAGTAGTCGGATCGGCGGGGGGGCAGATGAGCAGTTCTTC	CASSRIGGGADEQFF	TRBJ2-1	NA	TRBV19	TRBD2
TGTGCCAGCAGCCTTGAAAGCACGGGGAACACTGAAGCTTTCTTT	CASSLESTGNTEAFF	TRBJ1-1	NA	TRBV9	NA
TGCGCCAGCAGCCAAGGGCCGAACATGAACACTGAAGCTTTCTTT	CASSQGPNMNTEAFF	TRBJ1-1	NA	TRBV4-1	NA
TGCGCCAGCAGCGCCGGGACTATCGGGCGCGGGGAGCTGTTTTTT	CASSAGTIGRGELFF	TRBJ2-2	NA	TRBV5-1	TRBD2
TGTGCCAGCAGTTTGAGGCAGGGGGAACAGCCCCAGCATTTT	CASSLRQGEQPQHF	TRBJ1-5	NA	TRBV27	TRBD1
TGTGCCAGCAGTACGACTTATGCCGGGACTAGCTTCTACGAGCAGTACTTC	CASSTTYAGTSFYEQYF	TRBJ2-7	once	TRBV27	TRBD2
TGTGCCAGTAGCGGGACAGGGAGGAACTATGGCTACACCTTC	CASSGTGRNYGYTF	TRBJ1-2	once	TRBV19	TRBD1
TGTGCCACCAGCAGCTCGGGCGGGGGGGGCGGCGCAGATACGCAGTATTTT	CATSSSGGGGGADTQYF	TRBJ2-3	NA	TRBV15	TRBD2
TGTGCCAGCAGCTCCCTGTATCCGGGCACAGATACGCAGTATTTT	CASSSLYPGTDTQYF	TRBJ2-3	NA	TRBV7-8	NA
TGTGCCAGCTCACCAAATAACAACAGGGCTTCCTATGGCTACACCTTC	CASSPNNNRASYGYTF	TRBJ1-2	once	TRBV18	NA
TGTGCCAGCTCACCATCCGGGGGGCCGAACACTGAAGCTTTCTTT	CASSPSGGPNTEAFF	TRBJ1-1	NA	TRBV18	NA
TGTGCCAGCAGCTTAGCTAGACAGGCGAGCTCTGGAAACACCATATATTTT	CASSLARQASSGNTIYF	TRBJ1-3	NA	TRBV7-2	NA
TGTGCCAGCAGCTTATCTAGCGGGGGGGGGCAAGAGACCCAGTACTTC	CASSLSSGGGQETQYF	TRBJ2-5	NA	TRBV7-2	TRBD2
TGTGCCAGCAGCCCTACGGGACAGGGAGTAGTGAACACTGAAGCTTTCTTT	CASSPTGQGVVNTEAFF	TRBJ1-1	NA	TRBV3-1/TRBV3-2	TRBD1
TGTGCCAGCACCCAGTTGGGGGAGGGCCAGAACTACGAGCAGTACTTC	CASTQLGEGQNYEQYF	TRBJ2-7	NA	TRBV5-6	TRBD2
TGCGCCAGCAGCCAGGGACTAGCGGGTTCCGAGACCCAGTACTTC	CASSQGLAGSETQYF	TRBJ2-5	NA	TRBV4-3	TRBD2